The TCR beta chain described here comes from a study of blood T cell repertoires in COVID-19. The overall study: Acute and convalescent COVID-19 specimens originated in the United States, Italy and Spain. T cells, B-cell-depleted T cells, or PBMCs provided the cDNA or gDNA that served as material.

The assay was immunoSEQ multiplex PCR, and TCRdb's table has in-frame clones only and misses some. The sample shows tens of thousands of clones, approximately 71% of them seen only once. Per germline, CDR1 DFQATT and CDR2 SNEGSKA (reference sequence). This CDR3 contains 15 residues. V lost 3 bases and J lost 5; bases outside the gene matches: 6. The J gene is TRBJ2-1, the V gene TRBV20-1, with 11 bases that match TRBD2. The clonotype comes from a man in his 70s with COVID-19, enrolled during active disease. Sequenced material: peripheral blood. The CDR3 spells CSASRTSGWDNEQFF. The CDR3 coding sequence is TGCAGTGCTAGTAGGACTAGCGGGTGGGACAATGAGCAGTTCTTC.